The 10 T cell receptor beta chains given below trace back to one sample, sequenced in a study of identical twins' blood T cells. MiXCR, applied by TCRdb to the 5' RACE reads, yields one record per CDR3 protein. The sample holds 300,000 to 450,000 distinct CDR3 sequences, 28% seen once. Sequences were obtained from PBMCs. Receptors were obtained from a woman between 18 and 50 years old in good health.

This clonotype appeared a few times. The chain links TRBV11-2 to TRBJ2-5, with a weak D call TRBD1 (5 bases). CDR1 is SGHAT, CDR2 FQNNGV, per germline. The CDR3 runs to 13 residues. Between the trimmed V and J ends, which lost 6 bases and 5 bases, there was a span of 13 bases. The CDR3 region is CASRSDSVETQYF. The CDR3 nucleotides read TGTGCCAGCAGAAGTGACAGCGTTGAGACCCAGTACTTC. Full variable domain (missing parts from reference TRBV11-2 and TRBJ2-5): EAGVAQSPRYKIIEKRQSVAFWCNPISGHATLYWYQQILGQGPKLLIQFQNNGVVDDSQLPKDRFSAERLKGVDSTLKIQPAKLEDSAVYLCASRSDSVETQYFGPGTRLLVL.

The rearrangement uses TRBV19 and TRBJ2-3; 10 bases agree with TRBD2. Germline lookup yields CDR1 LNHDA and CDR2 SQIVND (reference sequence). Trimming cost V 4 bases and J 2 bases; bases outside gene matches: 6. The CDR3 is 16 amino acids. CDR3 DNA: TGTGCCAGTAGTAAAAGGACTAGCGGAGCCACAGATACGCAGTATTTT. It is translated as CASSKRTSGATDTQYF. The whole variable domain, remainder taken from reference TRBV19 and TRBJ2-3, is DGGITQSPKYLFRKEGQNVTLSCEQNLNHDAMYWYRQDPGQGLRLIYYSQIVNDFQKGDIAEGYSVSREKKESFPLTVTSAQKNPTAFYLCASSKRTSGATDTQYFGPGTRLTVL.

The table lists this clonotype with a count of one. One end of the junction fails to match germline, which may point to a read error. The rearrangement links TRBV12-3 or TRBV12-4 to TRBJ2-2, with D possibly being TRBD2 (5 bases). The CDR3 has 14 amino acids. The CDR3 sequence is CVSSLARSTGELFF. The CDR3 nucleotides read TGTGTCAGCAGTTTAGCGCGGAGCACCGGGGAGCTGTTTTTT.

The table lists this clonotype with a few counts. The gene calls are TRBV19 and TRBJ1-2; 7 bases agree with TRBD1. Germline loops: CDR1 LNHDA, CDR2 SQIVND (reference sequence). V dropped 5 bases and J dropped 8; count of bases not matched to a gene: 11. The CDR3 is 14 residues long. CDR3 sequence: CASSPGQSIWGYTF. The CDR3 DNA reads as TGTGCCAGTAGTCCGGGACAGTCCATCTGGGGCTACACCTTC.

V gene TRBV10-3 combines with J gene TRBJ1-1, with TRBD1 as a possible D gene (6 bases). The CDR3 contains 14 residues. Trimming took 5 bases from V and 5 from J, leaving 15 bases between them. The germline V gene encodes CDR1 ENHRY and CDR2 SYGVKD. The CDR3, as DNA: TGTGCCATCAGTCGGGCAGGGGTTGGTACTGAAGCTTTCTTT. It translates to CAISRAGVGTEAFF.

This chain connects TRBV6-1 to TRBJ1-1; D perhaps matches TRBD1 (6 bases). Trimming stripped 1 base from V and 10 bases from J, with 10 bases between. Germline assignment: CDR1 MNHNS and CDR2 SASEGT. The CDR3 consists of 12 residues. The CDR3 sequence: CASSEGDRSAFF. The CDR3 coding sequence is TGTGCCAGCAGTGAAGGTGACAGGTCAGCTTTCTTT.

There are a few counts of this clonotype. The chain recombines TRBV20-1 with TRBJ1-2, with D unresolved. The germline V gene has CDR1 DFQATT and CDR2 SNEGSKA (reference sequence). V was pared by 0 bases and J by 4 bases, with 12 bases between. The CDR3 covers 14 residues. DNA of the CDR3: TGCAGTGCTAGAGATCGCGGCTACCTCTATGGCTACACCTTC. It encodes CSARDRGYLYGYTF.

This sequence joins TRBV20-1 and TRBJ2-4; TRBD2 matches at 13 bases. CDR1 and CDR2 (germline): DFQATT, SNEGSKA (reference sequence). After removal of 1 base from V and 3 bases from J, the junction contained 12 bases not matched to a gene. The CDR3 sequence is 19 residues long. The CDR3 DNA is TGCAGTGCTAGAGGCTCCGGGACTAGCGGGAAATTGGTCAAAAACATTCAGTACTTC. Translated: CSARGSGTSGKLVKNIQYF.

The CDR3 nucleotides are TGTGCTAGTGCCGCGGGGCGAGGGCTCACTATCTCTGGAAACACCATATATTTT. The encoded protein is CASAAGRGLTISGNTIYF. V usage is TRBV12-5 and J usage is TRBJ1-3; possibly TRBD1 for D (5 bases). Germline V gene data show CDR1 as LGHNT and CDR2 as FRNRAP. The germline V and J ends were trimmed by 7 bases and 0 bases, with 22 bases remaining between them. The CDR3 spans 18 residues. The whole variable domain, remainder taken from reference TRBV12-5 and TRBJ1-3, is DARVTQTPRHKVTEMGQEVTMRCQPILGHNTVFWYRQTMMQGLELLAYFRNRAPLDDSGMPKDRFSAEMPDATLATLKIQPSEPRDSAVYFCASAAGRGLTISGNTIYFGEGSWLTVV.

The V and J genes are TRBV7-9 and TRBJ1-3; tentatively, D is TRBD1 (6 bases). This CDR3 has 16 residues. The germline CDR1 and CDR2 sequences are SEHNR and FQNEAQ (reference sequence). Deletions cut 3 bases from V and 1 base from J, with 13 bases between. CDR3 region: CASSLTGTPSGNTIYF. The CDR3 DNA follows: TGTGCCAGCAGCTTGACAGGAACCCCTTCTGGAAACACCATATATTTT.